Below, 6 T cell receptor beta chains from the same sample are listed, as sequenced in a study of CD8 T cells in ankylosing spondylitis. Each CDR3 protein gets one entry after TCRdb re-called the 5' RACE reads with MiXCR. This table has 300,000 to 400,000 distinct CDR3 sequences, around 20% appearing once. Sequencing was done on a sample of blood, either unsorted or a sorted T cell fraction (not recorded which). All receptors derive from a male donor with ankylosing spondylitis or in good health (not recorded which).

The chain is built from TRBV27 and TRBJ2-1; tentatively, D is TRBD1 (5 bases). CDR1 and CDR2 (germline): MNHEY, SMNVEV (reference sequence). The CDR3 has 14 residues. V was clipped by 7 bases and J by 4 bases, with 14 bases between them. The CDR3 spells CASMTDFHYNEQFF. CDR3 sequence (DNA): TGTGCCAGCATGACAGACTTCCATTACAATGAGCAGTTCTTC.

The V and J genes are TRBV5-1 and TRBJ2-3; 8 bases are shared with TRBD1. CDR1 and CDR2 (germline): SGHRS, YFSETQ. There are 15 residues in the CDR3. Trimming at V came to 4 bases and at J to 5 bases, leaving 9 bases not matched to a gene. The CDR3 sequence is CASSPPGTGRDTQYF. The CDR3 bases are TGCGCCAGCAGCCCCCCCGGGACAGGAAGAGATACGCAGTATTTT.

This clonotype has ten or more counts. The chain has TRBV12-3 or TRBV12-4 and TRBJ2-3, with TRBD1 as a possible D gene (6 bases). The CDR3 contains 15 residues. V was pared by 6 bases and J by 0 bases, with 13 bases between. The DNA of the CDR3 is TGTGCCAGCAGCTTACTAGGGGGAAGCACAGATACGCAGTATTTT. Its protein product is CASSLLGGSTDTQYF.

In its sample, this clonotype was seen a few times. V gene TRBV12-3 or TRBV12-4 combines with J gene TRBJ2-1, with TRBD2 matching over 10 bases. The CDR3 totals 15 residues. V shed 5 bases and J 4 bases; nucleotides not matched to a gene: 5. In DNA form, the CDR3 reads TGTGCCAGCAGTCCAACTAGCGGGGAATACAATGAGCAGTTCTTC. Protein: CASSPTSGEYNEQFF.

The V and J genes are TRBV12-3 or TRBV12-4 and TRBJ2-5; TRBD2 matches at 8 bases. V lost 6 bases and J lost 5; bases outside the gene matches: 5. The CDR3 covers 13 residues. The CDR3 loop is CASRPRLAETQYF. The CDR3 DNA sequence: TGTGCCAGCAGACCCAGACTAGCGGAGACCCAGTACTTC.

This chain connects TRBV27 to TRBJ2-3; 8 nucleotides agree with TRBD1. With 6 bases clipped from V and 2 bases from J, the junction kept 4 bases outside the gene matches. CDR1 is MNHEY and CDR2 is SMNVEV in the germline V gene (reference sequence). The CDR3 is 14 residues long. The CDR3 loop reads CASSQGATTDTQYF. DNA for the CDR3: TGTGCCAGCAGCCAGGGGGCGACCACAGATACGCAGTATTTT.